This is a list of T cell receptor beta chains from one sample in a study of T and B cells in COVID-19 patients. Each CDR3 protein is one row after TCRdb ran MiXCR on the multiplex PCR reads. The sample contains around 5,200 distinct CDR3 sequences, nearly 20% of which appear only once. Sequencing was performed on blood. These receptors were taken from a human donor who had recovered from COVID-19. Both conserved end residues are part of each CDR3. The D gene is left open where the match is weak. The listing skips clone size in some rows; elsewhere it reads once, few, many or a size class.

d_gene	abundance	v_gene	j_gene	CDR3nt	CDR3aa
NA	many	TRBV24-1	TRBJ2-2	TGTGCCACCAGTGATCAATGGGACGGGGAAACCGGGGAGCTGTTTTTT	CATSDQWDGETGELFF
NA	medium-sized	TRBV27	TRBJ1-6	TGTGCCAGCAGTACGCTCGATCTTTCACCCCTCCACTTT	CASSTLDLSPLHF
NA	large	TRBV19	TRBJ2-2	TGTGCCAGTAGTCTCTTTGGGGGGACCGGGGAGCTGTTTTTT	CASSLFGGTGELFF
NA	medium-sized	TRBV30	TRBJ1-4	TGTGCCTGGAGTGGGGAAAGGGATGGGAATGAAAAACTGTTTTTT	CAWSGERDGNEKLFF
NA	medium-sized	TRBV19	TRBJ1-5	TGTGCCAGTAGTCCGTACAGTCTGGGTCAGCCCCAGCATTTT	CASSPYSLGQPQHF
TRBD2	NA	TRBV19	TRBJ2-7	TGTGCCAGTAGTACCGGGACTAGCGGCTACGAGCAGTACTTC	CASSTGTSGYEQYF
NA	medium-sized	TRBV12-3/TRBV12-4	TRBJ2-5	TGTGCCAGCAGTACCCGACTACAAGAGACCCAGTACTTC	CASSTRLQETQYF
NA	once	TRBV20-1	TRBJ2-7	TGCAGTGCTAGTTACAGCCTCTCCTACGAGCAGTACTTC	CSASYSLSYEQYF
NA	medium-sized	TRBV6-2/TRBV6-3	TRBJ2-1	TGTGCCAGCAGCCCCCCTGAGACAGCCAAATGCTTC	CASSPPETAKCF
TRBD2	many	TRBV7-9	TRBJ2-5	TGTGCCAGCAGCCGACTTCTAGCGGGCCAAGAGACCCAGTACTTC	CASSRLLAGQETQYF
NA	few	TRBV13	TRBJ2-6	TGTGCCAGCAGCCGGGACACTTCCTCTGGGGCCAACGTCCTGACTTTC	CASSRDTSSGANVLTF
NA	medium-sized	TRBV11-3	TRBJ1-2	TGTGCCAGCAGCCCGGAAGGGCGAGGAGGGACCTATGGCTACACCTTC	CASSPEGRGGTYGYTF
TRBD1	NA	TRBV19	TRBJ2-5	TGTGCCAGTAGTATAGTGGACAGGGGACAAGAGACCCAGTACTTC	CASSIVDRGQETQYF
NA	medium-sized	TRBV13	TRBJ2-3	TGTGCCAGCAGCGTGGAGGGTTCTGTCACAGATACGCAGTATTTT	CASSVEGSVTDTQYF
NA	NA	TRBV20-1	TRBJ2-1	TGCAGTGCCCGACTAGTTTGGGGGTCCTACAATGAGCAGTTCTTC	CSARLVWGSYNEQFF
NA	medium-sized	TRBV6-5	TRBJ1-5	TGTGCCAGCAGTTCGGTTTTTATGGATCAGCCCCAGCATTTT	CASSSVFMDQPQHF
TRBD1	NA	TRBV5-1	TRBJ2-2	TGCGCCAGCGAACTACAGGGGCATTCGAACACCGGGGAGCTGTTTTTT	CASELQGHSNTGELFF
TRBD1	medium-sized	TRBV6-4	TRBJ2-6	TGTGCCAGCAGTGATCGACAGGGGAGCTCTGGGGCCAACGTCCTGACTTTC	CASSDRQGSSGANVLTF
NA	NA	TRBV18	TRBJ1-1	TGTGCCAGCTCCGGGAACACTGAAGCTTTCTTT	CASSGNTEAFF
NA	medium-sized	TRBV12-3/TRBV12-4	TRBJ2-2	TGTGCCAGCAAGCCGGGACAGAACACCGGGGAGCTGTTTTTT	CASKPGQNTGELFF
NA	NA	TRBV7-2	TRBJ1-1	TGTGCCAGCATCACAGCACGGGGGCGCGACAGGAAGGCTTTCTTT	CASITARGRDRKAFF
NA	medium-sized	TRBV6-5	TRBJ2-3	TGTGCCAGCAGTTATGGCGTCAGCAGCACAGATACGCAGTATTTT	CASSYGVSSTDTQYF
NA	NA	TRBV5-1	TRBJ2-7	TGCGCCAGCAGCTTGCTGGTGTTGGGGGCAGACGACGAGCAGTACTTC	CASSLLVLGADDEQYF
NA	NA	TRBV4-2	TRBJ2-7	TGTGCCAGCAGCCAAGAGGAAGGCTCCTACGAGCAGTACTTC	CASSQEEGSYEQYF
TRBD1	medium-sized	TRBV12-3/TRBV12-4	TRBJ1-2	TGTGCCAGCAGTTCGTGGGACAGGGTTAACTATGGCTACACCTTC	CASSSWDRVNYGYTF
TRBD2	NA	TRBV28	TRBJ2-3	TGTGCCAGCCTTCCTTGGACTAGCAGCACCTCCACAGATACGCAGTATTTT	CASLPWTSSTSTDTQYF
NA	many	TRBV7-2	TRBJ2-3	TGTGCCAGCAGCTCGACCAGGGCTAGCACAGATACGCAGTATTTT	CASSSTRASTDTQYF
TRBD2	NA	TRBV11-3	TRBJ2-1	TGTGCCAGCAGCTTAACGGGGGGTCCCAATGAGCAGTTCTTC	CASSLTGGPNEQFF
TRBD1	many	TRBV10-3	TRBJ2-1	TGTGCCATCAGTGAGCCCCGACAGGGGGCTGGGAATGAGCAGTTCTTC	CAISEPRQGAGNEQFF
NA	medium-sized	TRBV18	TRBJ2-2	TGTGCCAGCTCAGGACTCGCGAACACCGGGGAGCTGTTTTTT	CASSGLANTGELFF
NA	medium-sized	TRBV6-1	TRBJ1-4	TGTGCCAGCAGTGAGGCAGGGGAGATTGAAAAACTGTTTTTT	CASSEAGEIEKLFF
NA	NA	TRBV20-1	TRBJ2-1	TGCAGTGCTAGAGATCAAGGGGCAAGCGGAACCCACGGTGAGCAGTTCTTC	CSARDQGASGTHGEQFF
NA	NA	TRBV28	TRBJ2-5	TGTGCCAGCAGCCTTTCAGAGACCCAGTACTTC	CASSLSETQYF
NA	medium-sized	TRBV6-2/TRBV6-3	TRBJ2-1	TGTGCCAGCAGTTTGCAGCCGTGGGGTGAGCAGTTCTTC	CASSLQPWGEQFF
NA	many	TRBV20-1	TRBJ2-7	TGCAGTGCCCAGACCGGTCTGGGCTACGAGCAGTACTTC	CSAQTGLGYEQYF
NA	NA	TRBV7-9	TRBJ1-1	TGTGCCAGCAGCCCCGCTGGGGGCGGGCCTGAAGCTTTCTTT	CASSPAGGGPEAFF
NA	medium-sized	TRBV5-6	TRBJ1-6	TGTGCCAGCAGCCCAGACCCCCTGCCAGGGCCAAATTCACCCCTCCACTTT	CASSPDPLPGPNSPLHF
NA	many	TRBV5-1	TRBJ1-4	TGCGCCAGCACCTTCAGGGGTGCAACTAATGAAAAACTGTTTTTT	CASTFRGATNEKLFF
NA	many	TRBV12-3/TRBV12-4	TRBJ1-1	TGTGCCAGCAGCTCAGGGATCGGAGCTTTCTTT	CASSSGIGAFF
TRBD1	NA	TRBV28	TRBJ2-7	TGTGCCAGCAGATCGTCACAGGGGGCACTGGACGGGCAGTACTTC	CASRSSQGALDGQYF
NA	medium-sized	TRBV7-6	TRBJ2-3	TGTGCCAGCAGCCCCGGGGGTCCCGGCACAGATACGCAGTATTTT	CASSPGGPGTDTQYF
TRBD1	NA	TRBV5-1	TRBJ1-4	TGCGCCAGCAGCTTCGGACAGGGCGGCGAAAAACTGTTTTTT	CASSFGQGGEKLFF
NA	few	TRBV20-1	TRBJ2-2	TGCAGTGCTAGAGGGGGGGTGTGGGGGAGCGGAGACACCGGGGAGCTGTTTTTT	CSARGGVWGSGDTGELFF
NA	medium-sized	TRBV27	TRBJ2-7	TGTGCCAGCAGTTTCGGGGGCGAGCAGTACTTC	CASSFGGEQYF
TRBD1	few	TRBV28	TRBJ1-3	TGTGCCAGCAGCCACACCCAACGTAAGGGGGCGAACACCATATATTTT	CASSHTQRKGANTIYF
TRBD2	large	TRBV29-1	TRBJ2-7	TGCAGCGTTGAAGGGAAGGGACTAGCGGAACACGAGCAGTACTTC	CSVEGKGLAEHEQYF
NA	NA	TRBV30	TRBJ1-5	TGTGCCTGTGGGGGAGGCGAGGAGCAGCCCCAGCATTTT	CACGGGEEQPQHF
TRBD1	medium-sized	TRBV6-5	TRBJ1-4	TGTGCCAGCAGTTACTCTGCAGGGGGAAATGAAAAACTGTTTTTT	CASSYSAGGNEKLFF
NA	few	TRBV28	TRBJ2-7	TGTGCCAGCAGTTTATTGAGTTCCTACGAGCAGTACTTC	CASSLLSSYEQYF
TRBD1	medium-sized	TRBV5-5	TRBJ1-1	TGTGCCAGCAAGTTACGACAGGGGGGCGACCCTCAGAGCCGAGCTTTCTTT	CASKLRQGGDPQSRAFF
NA	many	TRBV6-1	TRBJ1-4	TGTGCCAGCAGTCTACAGGGAGTTAATGAAAAACTGTTTTTT	CASSLQGVNEKLFF
TRBD2	few	TRBV7-2	TRBJ2-7	TGTGCCAGCACAATCGGGGGGGGAAGCTCCTACGAGCAGTACTTC	CASTIGGGSSYEQYF
TRBD1	NA	TRBV20-1	TRBJ1-6	TGCAGTGCCCTAAGCAAGCCCCGAGGGGGCGCCTATAATTCACCCCTCCACTTT	CSALSKPRGGAYNSPLHF
TRBD1	few	TRBV5-1	TRBJ2-3	TGCGCCAGCAGCTCGATTACAGGGGTTGATACGCAGTATTTT	CASSSITGVDTQYF
NA	few	TRBV29-1	TRBJ2-3	TGCAGCGCTGCCAGGGACGATACGCAGTATTTT	CSAARDDTQYF
NA	many	TRBV12-3/TRBV12-4	TRBJ1-2	TGTGCCAGCAGTTTAGAAGTTCCCGTCGGCTACACCTTC	CASSLEVPVGYTF
NA	few	TRBV24-1	TRBJ1-5	TGTGCCACCAGGTTGGGGTATTTTAGTTCTGATCAGCCCCAGCATTTT	CATRLGYFSSDQPQHF
NA	NA	TRBV7-2	TRBJ2-5	TGTGCCAGCAGCTTAGGTGGGGGCTTCAAGCAGACCCAGTACTTC	CASSLGGGFKQTQYF
NA	NA	TRBV12-3/TRBV12-4	TRBJ1-2	TGTGCCAGCAAACAGGGTATGGGTGGCTACACCTTC	CASKQGMGGYTF